One sample yielded the 21 T cell receptor beta chains listed below, sequenced in a study of tumor-infiltrating lymphocytes in oesophageal squamous cell carcinoma. TCRdb used MiXCR to reprocess the PCR reads, holding one entry per CDR3 protein. The sample holds about 18,000 distinct CDR3 sequences, about 40% seen once. The sequenced material came from blood. These TCRs come from a female donor with esophageal squamous cell carcinoma.

V gene TRBV7-6 combines with J gene TRBJ2-2; D might be TRBD1 (6 bases). CDR1 and CDR2 from the germline V gene are SGHVS and FNYEAQ. The V end lost 5 bases, the J end lost 0 bases, and 16 bases lay between the germline ends. The CDR3 totals 17 residues. This CDR3 reads CASSQGGTDPNTGELFF. The CDR3 bases are TGTGCCAGCAGCCAAGGGGGTACAGATCCGAACACCGGGGAGCTGTTTTTT.

This clonotype was found a few times. The chain carries TRBV7-2 and TRBJ2-3, with no clear D. V dropped 3 bases and J dropped 0 bases, with 4 bases sitting between them. Germline V CDR1 and CDR2: SGHTA, FQGNSA. CDR3 length equals 13 residues. The CDR3 coding sequence is TGTGCCAGCAGCTTGCCTAGCACAGATACGCAGTATTTT. Translation: CASSLPSTDTQYF.

The DNA for the CDR3 is TGTGCCAGCAGCTTACTAGGCGGGCAGTATTTT. Protein sequence: CASSLLGGQYF. The chain uses TRBV7-2 and TRBJ2-3; no clear D. The CDR3 runs to 11 residues. The germline V and J ends were trimmed by 2 bases and 11 bases, with 8 bases remaining between them. Germline V CDR1 and CDR2: SGHTA, FQGNSA.

Of note for this clonotype: This sequence may be a read error, since a much larger clone differs from it by one base. This likely comes from a read error, as the CDR3 has no conserved phenylalanine or tryptophan at its end. V is TRBV18 and J is TRBJ2-4, with TRBD1 identical over 7 bases. The end of the DNA is better explained by TRBJ2-7, so the J call may be wrong. There are 14 residues in the CDR3. Germline lookup yields CDR1 KGHSH and CDR2 LQKENI. CDR3 DNA: TGTGCCAGCTCAGCCGGGACAGAGTCCTACGAGCAGTACTTA. Residues: CASSAGTESYEQYL.

As concerns this clonotype: A read error may explain this, as a much larger clone is one base away. The V and J genes are TRBV7-2 and TRBJ2-3; 7 bases map to TRBD2. The better agreement between TRBJ2-1 and the DNA end casts doubt on the J call. This CDR3 comprises 13 residues. Per germline, CDR1 SGHTA and CDR2 FQGNSA. The CDR3 DNA sequence: TGTGCCAGCAGCCTGTGGGGAGGCGGGGGGCAGTTCTTC. As protein: CASSLWGGGGQFF.

In its sample, this clonotype was seen many times. The CDR3 sequence: CASCPPAWEAKNIQYF. CDR3 DNA sequence: TGTGCCAGCTGCCCTCCCGCGTGGGAGGCCAAAAACATTCAGTACTTC. This chain links TRBV6-2 or TRBV6-3 with TRBJ2-4, with TRBD2 as a possible D gene (5 bases). The CDR3 length is 16 residues. Between the trimmed V and J ends, which lost 8 bases and 1 base, there was a span of 18 bases. CDR1 is MNHEY, CDR2 SVGEGT, per germline.

Within the sample, this clonotype is medium-sized. The chain uses TRBV12-3 or TRBV12-4 and TRBJ1-1, with D unresolved. The V gene lost 4 bases and the J gene lost 6 bases, with 3 bases spanning the gap. This CDR3 region has 10 residues. The CDR3 is CASSYPEAFF. In DNA, the CDR3 is TGTGCCAGCAGTTACCCTGAAGCTTTCTTT.

Regarding this clonotype: Because the CDR3 is missing its conserved closing phenylalanine or tryptophan, this is likely a read error. The limits of the CDR3 on the DNA are not certain, so only TCRdb's listed CDR3 is given. The genes are TRBV10-3 and TRBJ2-1; TRBD1, the table's D call, was not compared with the DNA. Germline V gene sequence: CDR1 ENHRY, CDR2 SYGVKD. The length of the CDR3 is 18 amino acids, counting both ends. The CDR3 loop reads CAISESSMPQGAGYTFGS.

The CDR3 coding sequence is TGTGCCAGTCCTTTGACTGGGGCCAACGTCCTGACTTTC. Translated, it gives CASPLTGANVLTF. V usage is TRBV7-9 and J usage is TRBJ2-6, with unresolved D. Trimming removed 9 bases from V and 2 bases from J, with 8 bases in between. Per the germline V gene, CDR1 is SEHNR and CDR2 is FQNEAQ (reference sequence). The CDR3 covers 13 residues.

In this sample, this clonotype turned up a few times. This chain joins TRBV30 and TRBJ1-1; D not resolved. CDR1 is GTSNPN and CDR2 is SVGIG in the germline V gene (reference sequence). V lost 7 bases and J lost 2, with 14 bases in between. The CDR3 spans 13 residues. The CDR3 nucleotides are TGTGCCTCACAAAGTTGGGGAAACACTGAAGCTTTCTTT. This codes for CASQSWGNTEAFF.

By share of the sample, this clonotype is medium-sized. This chain uses TRBV7-6 with TRBJ2-3, with 7 bases fitting TRBD1. The V and J ends lost 5 bases and 1 base, in that order; junction bases with no gene match: 3. The CDR3 covers 14 residues. Per the germline V gene, CDR1 is SGHVS and CDR2 is FNYEAQ. The CDR3 here is CASSQGQRTDTQYF. The CDR3 DNA is TGTGCCAGCAGCCAGGGACAGCGCACAGATACGCAGTATTTT.

Comments on this clonotype: The CDR3 end shows no conserved phenylalanine or tryptophan, and so a read error is likely. The limits of the CDR3 on the DNA are not certain, so only TCRdb's listed CDR3 is given. The gene calls are TRBV6-2 or TRBV6-3 and TRBJ1-4; the table's D call of TRBD1 was not tested on the DNA. The CDR3 is 9 residues long, counting both termini. Germline V gives CDR1 MNHEY, CDR2 SVGEGT. The chain's CDR3 is CASSYSGGQ.

There are a few counts of this clonotype. The chain employs TRBV5-6 and TRBJ1-2, with TRBD1 matching over 9 bases. The length of the CDR3 is 15 residues. From germline, CDR1 is SGHDT and CDR2 YYEEEE. V dropped 5 bases and J dropped 3; count of bases not matched to a gene: 8. The CDR3: CASRLGQGRDYGYTF. The CDR3 bases are TGTGCCAGCAGGTTAGGACAGGGGAGAGACTATGGCTACACCTTC.

This clonotype appeared many times. A single base separates this from a much larger clone, so it may be a read error. The chain joins TRBV7-3 to TRBJ2-7; the D gene is possibly TRBD1 (7 bases). With 4 bases removed from V and 7 bases from J, the gap between germline ends came to 23 bases. The germline V gene encodes CDR1 SGHTA and CDR2 FQGTGA. CDR3 size: 16 residues. The CDR3 loop is CASSSGGGGLGNEQYF. The CDR3 coding sequence is TGTGCCAGCAGCTCAGGGGGTGGGGGGCTGGGGAATGAGCAGTACTTC. The whole variable domain, remainder taken from reference TRBV7-3 and TRBJ2-7, is GAGVSQTPSNKVTEKGKYVELRCDPISGHTALYWYRQSLGQGPEFLIYFQGTGAADDSGLPNDRFFAVRPEGSVSTLKIQRTERGDSAVYLCASSSGGGGLGNEQYFGPGTRLTVT.

The chain carries TRBV6-6 and TRBJ2-1, with TRBD1 matching over 7 bases. The DNA end lines up better with TRBJ2-3; the J call may be wrong. Germline V gives CDR1 MNHNY, CDR2 SVGAGI (reference sequence). The CDR3 is 15 residues long. In DNA form, the CDR3 reads TGTGCCAGCAGTTTCCGGGACAGACGGGCCGGTACGCAGTATTTT. Residues: CASSFRDRRAGTQYF.

The chain is built from TRBV28 and TRBJ2-5, with 7 bases matching TRBD1. The J call is uncertain, as TRBJ2-7 better fits the DNA end. CDR3 size: 15 residues. Germline CDR1 MDHEN, CDR2 SYDVKM. CDR3 in amino acids: CASSRRGLALYEQYF. CDR3 DNA: TGTGCCAGCAGTCGAAGGGGGCTAGCTCTCTACGAGCAGTACTTC.

The rearrangement joins TRBV7-4 to TRBJ1-4; the D gene is possibly TRBD1 (5 bases). Germline assignment: CDR1 SGHVT and CDR2 SQSDAQ. The germline V and J ends were trimmed by 3 bases and 7 bases, with 15 bases remaining between them. The CDR3 is 15 amino acids. CDR3 nucleotide sequence: TGTGCCAGCAGCTTTGGGTCCGCGGGGGGTGAAAAACTGTTTTTT. Translation gives CASSFGSAGGEKLFF.

This clonotype was counted between two and nine times. The chain carries TRBV7-3 and TRBJ2-1; 7 bases are shared with TRBD2. Germline CDR1 and CDR2: SGHTA and FQGTGA. The V gene end was trimmed by 2 bases and the J gene end by 4 bases; junction bases not matched to a gene: 5. This CDR3 is built from 15 residues. The CDR3 region has the DNA TGTGCCAGCAGCTTAGACGCCGGGGGGTACAATGAGCAGTTCTTC. Translated: CASSLDAGGYNEQFF.

The chain links TRBV6-6 to TRBJ2-4, with a possible D match to TRBD1 (5 bases). The DNA end is more similar to TRBJ2-5, so the J call may be wrong. CDR1 and CDR2 (germline): MNHNY, SVGAGI (reference sequence). The CDR3 consists of 14 residues. Written as DNA, the CDR3 is TGTGCCAGCAGTTTTCCAGGGCGCCAAGAGACCCAGTACTTC. Protein: CASSFPGRQETQYF.

This clonotype was picked up many times. The V and J genes are TRBV7-2 and TRBJ2-7; 11 nucleotides align to TRBD2. The CDR3 runs 16 residues. The J segment lost 7 bases and the V segment lost 0 bases, leaving 8 bases of the junction unmatched. CDR1 is SGHTA, CDR2 FQGNSA, per germline. CDR3 in DNA: TGTGCCAGCAGCTTAGCCGGGACTAGCGGATACAATGAGCAGTACTTC. Residues: CASSLAGTSGYNEQYF.

This clonotype was picked up many times. J is TRBJ1-4 and V is TRBV5-6, with 9 bases identical to TRBD1. The CDR3 is 19 residues long. Per the germline V gene, CDR1 is SGHDT and CDR2 is YYEEEE. J gave up 2 bases and V 4 bases, and 15 bases lay outside the gene matches. Here the CDR3 reads CASSPGIGQGSFTNEKLFF. CDR3 nucleotides: TGTGCCAGCAGCCCGGGAATCGGACAGGGGTCGTTCACTAATGAAAAACTGTTTTTT.